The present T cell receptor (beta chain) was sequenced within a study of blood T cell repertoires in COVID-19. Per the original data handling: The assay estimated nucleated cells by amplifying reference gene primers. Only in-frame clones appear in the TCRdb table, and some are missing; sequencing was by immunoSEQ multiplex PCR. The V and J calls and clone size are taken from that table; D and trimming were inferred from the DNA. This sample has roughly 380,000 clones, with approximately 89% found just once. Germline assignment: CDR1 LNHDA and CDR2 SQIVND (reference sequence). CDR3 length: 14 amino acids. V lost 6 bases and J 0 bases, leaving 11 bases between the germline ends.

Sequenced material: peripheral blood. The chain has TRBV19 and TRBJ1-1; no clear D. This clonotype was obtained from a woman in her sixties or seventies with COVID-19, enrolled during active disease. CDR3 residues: CASSNFNMNTEAFF. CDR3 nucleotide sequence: TGTGCCAGTAGCAACTTTAATATGAACACTGAAGCTTTCTTT.